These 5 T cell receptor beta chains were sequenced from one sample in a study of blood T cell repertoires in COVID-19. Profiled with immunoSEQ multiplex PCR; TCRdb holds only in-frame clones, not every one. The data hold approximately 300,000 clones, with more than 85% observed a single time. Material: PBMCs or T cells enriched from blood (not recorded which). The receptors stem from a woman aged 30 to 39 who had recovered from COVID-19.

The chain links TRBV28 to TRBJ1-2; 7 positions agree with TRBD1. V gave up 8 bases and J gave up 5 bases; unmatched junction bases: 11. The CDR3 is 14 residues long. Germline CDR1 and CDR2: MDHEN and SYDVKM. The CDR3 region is CASALGGQLYGYTF. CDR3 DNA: TGTGCCAGCGCCTTAGGGGGACAGCTTTATGGCTACACCTTC.

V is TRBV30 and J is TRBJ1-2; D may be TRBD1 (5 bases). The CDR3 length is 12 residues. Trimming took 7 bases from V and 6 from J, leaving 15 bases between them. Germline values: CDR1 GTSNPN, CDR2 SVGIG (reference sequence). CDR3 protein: CASSRVVDGYTF. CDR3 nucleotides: TGTGCCTCATCCAGGGTGGTGGATGGCTACACCTTC. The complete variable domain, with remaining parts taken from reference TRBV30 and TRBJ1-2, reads SQTIHQWPATLVQPVGSPLSLECTVEGTSNPNLYWYRQAAGRGLQLLFYSVGIGQISSEVPQNLSASRPQDRQFILSSKKLLLSDSGFYLCASSRVVDGYTFGSGTRLTVV.

For the CDR3, the DNA is TGTGCCAGCAGTTCCCCCGGGACAGGGATGGAGACCCAGTACTTC. Translation gives CASSSPGTGMETQYF. The rearrangement uses TRBV27 and TRBJ2-5; TRBD1 matches 9 bases. Germline V gives CDR1 MNHEY, CDR2 SMNVEV (reference sequence). Trimming took 4 bases from V and 5 from J; bases not matched to a gene: 8. The CDR3 has 15 amino acids.

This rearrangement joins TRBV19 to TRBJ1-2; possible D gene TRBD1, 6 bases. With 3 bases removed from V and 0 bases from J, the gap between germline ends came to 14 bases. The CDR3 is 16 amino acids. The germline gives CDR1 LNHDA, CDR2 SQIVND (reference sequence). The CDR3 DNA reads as TGTGCCAGTAGTATCGGGGGGGCAGGATCTAACTATGGCTACACCTTC. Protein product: CASSIGGAGSNYGYTF.

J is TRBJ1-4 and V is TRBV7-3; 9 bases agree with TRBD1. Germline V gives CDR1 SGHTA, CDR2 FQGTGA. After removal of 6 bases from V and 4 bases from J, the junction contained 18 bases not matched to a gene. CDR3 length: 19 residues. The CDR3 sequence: CASRSPGTGPSSFNEKLFF. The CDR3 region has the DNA TGTGCCAGCAGATCACCCGGGACAGGGCCATCCTCTTTTAATGAAAAACTGTTTTTT.